These T cell receptor beta chains were read from a single sample in a study of OX40 agonist ivuxolimab in advanced cancers. Produced via immunoSEQ multiplex PCR; TCRdb's table is partial and in-frame only. This table has tens of thousands of clones, approximately 90% appearing once. The input for sequencing was CD4+ or CD8+ T cells sorted from blood, taken in a trial of the OX40 agonist ivuxolimab. The receptor set was obtained from an adult with an advanced solid tumor such as melanoma, head and neck, liver or kidney cancer. Each CDR3 is given with its conserved first and last residue. The D gene is left open where the match is weak.

- | TRBV15 | CATSRDLDQDGYTF
- | TRBV19 | CASSMGSTYEQYF
- | TRBV27 | CASSFPGRNTEAFF
TRBD1 | TRBV4-3 | CASSQDRAGGSQPQHF
- | TRBV5-1 | CASSQTGQARISEQFF
- | TRBV4-1 | CASSQNRDAPYEQYF
- | TRBV9 | CASSVGTANTEAFF
TRBD2 | TRBV5-1 | CASSIGTSGVKNEQFF
- | TRBV5-5 | CASSPAGQLSQFF
TRBD2 | TRBV11-1 | CASSSRTSGTTYEQYF
- | TRBV19 | CASSIGLQLGATYTEAFF
- | TRBV19 | CASKERPGKETQYF
TRBD2 | TRBV7-9 | CASSAPGLAGTDTQYF
- | TRBV19 | CASSTQNTEAFF
TRBD2 | TRBV4-3 | CASSQASGDTDTQYF
- | TRBV7-9 | CASSPRNRVGYNEQFF
- | TRBV13 | CASSSRLVHEQYF
TRBD2 | TRBV9 | CASSVASGSYEQYF
TRBD2 | TRBV27 | CASSSGRFNEQYF
- | TRBV25-1 | CASSESENSNQPQHF